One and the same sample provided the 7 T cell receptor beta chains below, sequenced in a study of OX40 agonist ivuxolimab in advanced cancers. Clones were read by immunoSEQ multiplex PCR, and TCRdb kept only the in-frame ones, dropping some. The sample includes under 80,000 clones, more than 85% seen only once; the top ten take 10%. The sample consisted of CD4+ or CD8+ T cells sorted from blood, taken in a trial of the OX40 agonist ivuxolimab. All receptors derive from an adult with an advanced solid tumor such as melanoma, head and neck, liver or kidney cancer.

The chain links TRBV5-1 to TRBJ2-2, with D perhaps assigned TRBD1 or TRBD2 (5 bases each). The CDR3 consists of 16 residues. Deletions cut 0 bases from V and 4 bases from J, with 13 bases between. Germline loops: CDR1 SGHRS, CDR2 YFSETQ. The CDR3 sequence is CASSLASGDPTGELFF. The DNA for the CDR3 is TGCGCCAGCAGCTTGGCGTCCGGGGACCCCACCGGGGAGCTGTTTTTT.

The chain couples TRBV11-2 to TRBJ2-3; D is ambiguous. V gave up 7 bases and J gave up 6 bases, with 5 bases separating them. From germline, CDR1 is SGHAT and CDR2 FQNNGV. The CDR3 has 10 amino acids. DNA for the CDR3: TGTGCCAGCACCCAGGATACGCAGTATTTT. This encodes CASTQDTQYF.

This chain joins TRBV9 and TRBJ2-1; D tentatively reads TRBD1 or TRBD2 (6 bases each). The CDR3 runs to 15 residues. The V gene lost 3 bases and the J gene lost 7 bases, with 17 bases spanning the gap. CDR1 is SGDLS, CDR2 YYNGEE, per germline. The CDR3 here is CASSAPGGMTNEQFF. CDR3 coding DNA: TGTGCCAGCAGCGCCCCCGGGGGCATGACGAATGAGCAGTTCTTC.

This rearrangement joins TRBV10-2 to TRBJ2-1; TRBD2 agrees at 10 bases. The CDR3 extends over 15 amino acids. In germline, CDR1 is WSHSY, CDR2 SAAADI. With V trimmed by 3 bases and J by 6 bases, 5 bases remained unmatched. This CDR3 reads CASSDKAGGLNEQFF. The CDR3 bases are TGCGCCAGCAGTGATAAAGCGGGGGGGCTCAATGAGCAGTTCTTC.

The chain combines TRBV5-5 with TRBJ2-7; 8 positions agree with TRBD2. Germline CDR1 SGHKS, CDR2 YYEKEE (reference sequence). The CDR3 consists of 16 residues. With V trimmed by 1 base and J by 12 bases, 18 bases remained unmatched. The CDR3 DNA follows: TGTGCCAGCAGCTTGAGGGCCGGGGGCGGACTAGCAGAATTGTACTTC. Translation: CASSLRAGGGLAELYF.

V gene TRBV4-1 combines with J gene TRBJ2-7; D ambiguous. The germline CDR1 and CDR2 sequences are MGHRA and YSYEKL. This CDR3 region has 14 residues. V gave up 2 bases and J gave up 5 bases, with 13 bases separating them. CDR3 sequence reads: CASSQRERSDEQYF. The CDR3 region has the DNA TGCGCCAGCAGCCAAAGGGAAAGGTCCGACGAGCAGTACTTC.

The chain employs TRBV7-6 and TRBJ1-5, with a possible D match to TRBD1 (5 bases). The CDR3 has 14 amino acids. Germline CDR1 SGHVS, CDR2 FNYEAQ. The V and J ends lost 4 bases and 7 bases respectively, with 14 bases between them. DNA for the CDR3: TGTGCCAGCAGCTCAGTGATAGGGGCACAGCCCCAGCATTTT. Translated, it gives CASSSVIGAQPQHF.